This TCR beta chain was obtained from a study of blood T cell repertoires in COVID-19 (TCRdb year 2020). A note on the overall study: Samples from collaborators originated in the United States, Italy and Spain and spanned both the acute and convalescent phases of COVID-19. The prospective study material was composed of cDNA or gDNA derived from T cells, B-cell-depleted T cells, or PBMCs. Deeply sampled blood TCRbeta repertoires from subjects exposed to, actively infected with, or recovered from COVID-19 were included in the dataset. The repertoires were released in a freely available public database intended as a resource for research on the immune response to SARS-CoV-2. The samples were drawn from two sources: the first 160 participants of the ongoing ImmuneRACE study, and 1,000 to 1,500 subjects contributed by 6 global collaborators. The sample metadata nearly always contained a de-identified subject ID, COVID-19 status, age in years and sex. Where available, HLA class I and class II types were obtained from metadata supplied by the sample provider rather than from assay-based typing. What the research found in general, with its limitations: The amount of clinical and demographic metadata varied by source and participant and was provided uncurated.

At one collaborating source in Seattle, patients were enrolled during active infection and were followed longitudinally through the course of disease. Whole blood was collected in K2EDTA tubes by collaborating institutions according to the institutions' own protocols. For TCRbeta analysis, collaborators shipped samples as frozen whole blood, isolated PBMCs, or DNA extracted from either of those sample types. For this chain, trimming is 0 bases at the V end and 3 bases at the J end, and the number of junction bases without a gene match is 6. From a lookup of the germline V gene, CDR1 and CDR2 are SGHRS and YFSETQ. The CDR3 holds 15 amino acids from the cysteine to the phenylalanine. Of all the DNA, just the CDR3 is kept, 45 bases in frame from base 1. TCRbeta CDR3 regions were amplified from genomic DNA by means of the immunoSEQ Assay, a bias-controlled multiplex PCR. Turning to the authors' computational methods: Nucleated cell counts per sample were estimated from amplification of reference gene primers within the assay. To quantify the absolute abundance of each unique TCRbeta CDR3 rearrangement, sequence reads were collapsed and filtered. For each sample, productive Simpson clonality was calculated as the square root of Simpson's diversity index over productive rearrangements. TCRdb obtained this table from immuneACCESS and retained in-frame rearrangements with V and J assigned. These tables miss some clones; where compared with another copy, unresolved V genes account for less than half of the shortfall, and the remainder is unexplained. That table supplies the V and J calls and clone size; D and trimming were determined from the DNA. In all, the sample holds some 250,000 clones, and about 87% of those were seen once. Roughly 4.9% of the sample belongs to the ten largest clones.

To note about this clone: This receptor's antigen is unknown. No much larger clonotype is one base removed from it; base qualities were not supplied.

The sequenced material came from peripheral blood. Recombination joined TRBV5-1 with TRBJ2-7; 7 central bases correspond to TRBD2. The receptor's source is a woman aged 60 to 75 with COVID-19, enrolled during active disease. The CDR3 corresponds to CASSLGVGGSYEQYF. The bases read TGCGCCAGCAGCTTGGGGGTGGGCGGGAGCTACGAGCAGTACTTC.